The clone carrying this T cell receptor beta chain was picked up one time. What it binds is not known. The CDR3 has 15 residues. Per the germline V gene, CDR1 is SGHNT and CDR2 is YYREEE (reference sequence). The germline V and J ends were trimmed by 0 bases and 2 bases, with 11 bases remaining between them. This sample is part of a study of PD-L1 blockade in urothelial cancer. On the study more broadly: The patients' atezolizumab therapy, 1,200 mg intravenously every 3 weeks, started in about 2014. Study results and caveats: Tumor-associated TCR clones expanded more in blood at 3 weeks in patients with durable benefit.

Time point denoted: pretreatment peripheral blood. TCRdb's table, derived via immunoSEQ multiplex PCR, lists solely in-frame clones and lacks some. The profile shows about 43,000 clones, over 75% of them singletons. This clonotype was sampled from a man aged 60-69 years with urothelial cancer. This chain connects TRBV5-4 to TRBJ2-5; tentative D call: TRBD1 (6 bases). The sequencing used PBMCs, collected around atezolizumab (anti-PD-L1) treatment. The CDR3 reads CASSLETGFQETQYF. CDR3 nucleotides: TGTGCCAGCAGCTTGGAGACAGGTTTTCAAGAGACCCAGTACTTC.